The 29 T cell receptor beta chains below all came from one sample that was sequenced in a study of a mutant IDH1 vaccine in newly diagnosed glioma. Assay used: immunoSEQ multiplex PCR; TCRdb lists only in-frame clones, some missing. The table records tens of thousands of clones, around four fifths of them present only once. The sample's time point: baseline, week 1 (first vaccination visit). The treatment is: pre-vaccination baseline after standard-of-care therapy. This sample comprised peripheral blood mononuclear cells (PBMCs), obtained from a glioma patient treated with radiotherapy, temozolomide or both. These receptors all come from a woman between 18 and 29 years old with glioma. Some clones in this sample may be carry-over from other donors' samples.

V usage is TRBV10-2 and J usage is TRBJ1-2; TRBD1 aligns across 7 bases. CDR3 length: 15 amino acids. The V gene's germline CDR1 is WSHSY and CDR2 SAAADI. Unmatched junction bases numbered 11, after V lost 2 bases and J lost 8 bases. This chain's CDR3 is CASSEKRQGVGGYTF. CDR3 sequence (DNA): TGCGCCAGCAGTGAGAAGAGACAGGGCGTAGGAGGCTACACCTTC.

The chain uses TRBV11-2 and TRBJ1-1, with D hard to call. Germline assignment: CDR1 SGHAT and CDR2 FQNNGV. The CDR3 runs to 15 residues. Trimming shortened V by 5 bases and J by 5 bases, and 18 bases separated the two germline ends. DNA of the CDR3: TGTGCCAGCAGCCAACCGGGAGGGAGTGGGACTGAAGCTTTCTTT. Its protein product is CASSQPGGSGTEAFF.

V is TRBV23-1 and J is TRBJ2-7; TRBD2 is a possible D gene (7 bases). TRBV23-1 is an ORF; its function is uncertain. This CDR3 comprises 18 residues. V was clipped by 2 bases and J by 3 bases, with 23 bases between them. Written as DNA, the CDR3 is TGCGCCAGCAGTCAAGGGAAGTTGCTCGCGGGGGCCATCTACGAGCAGTACTTC. Its translation: CASSQGKLLAGAIYEQYF.

This chain links TRBV12-1 with TRBJ2-7; the table's D call, TRBD2, has no DNA check behind it. TRBV12-1 is a recognized pseudogene. This CDR3 has 19 residues. Written as DNA, the CDR3 is TGTGCCAGCAGTTGGGCCGGGACTAGTGGTTTGGGGGGTAGCGACGAGCAGTACTTC. Its protein product is CASSWAGTSGLGGSDEQYF.

V and J are TRBV14 and TRBJ2-1, with TRBD2 identical over 8 bases. The V segment lost 4 bases and the J segment 9 bases; nucleotides outside the gene matches: 8. The CDR3 is made up of 14 amino acids. Germline CDR1 is SGHDN and CDR2 is FVKESK. The CDR3 loop reads CASSPLGGRIEQFF. DNA of the CDR3: TGTGCCAGCAGCCCCCTTGGCGGGAGGATTGAGCAGTTCTTC.

The rearrangement joins TRBV4-1 to TRBJ2-3; TRBD1 or TRBD2 may be the D gene (5 bases each). This CDR3 has 15 amino acids. From germline, CDR1 is MGHRA and CDR2 YSYEKL. V lost 0 bases to trimming and J lost 4 bases, with 11 bases between them. The CDR3 DNA follows: TGCGCCAGCAGCCAAGAGGGGGTAAACGCAGATACGCAGTATTTT. This gives the protein CASSQEGVNADTQYF.

V is TRBV2 and J is TRBJ2-7; possible D gene TRBD2, 6 bases. Trimming took off 8 bases at V and 7 bases at J, with 6 bases between the two ends. This CDR3 is built from 9 residues. Germline lookup yields CDR1 SNHLY and CDR2 FYNNEI. The CDR3: CASGTEQYF. The CDR3 region has the DNA TGTGCCAGCGGGACTGAGCAGTACTTC.

The V call is TRBV7-9, the J call TRBJ1-2; D may be TRBD1 (5 bases). Looked up from germline, CDR1 is SEHNR and CDR2 is FQNEAQ (reference sequence). With 5 bases removed from V and 4 bases from J, the gap between germline ends came to 17 bases. The CDR3 is made up of 15 amino acids. In DNA, the CDR3 is TGTGCCAGCAGCCCAAATTGGCGGGGCATCTATGGCTACACCTTC. Its translation is CASSPNWRGIYGYTF.

The chain uses TRBV9 and TRBJ1-1; D might be TRBD1 (6 bases). The V gene lost 3 bases and the J gene lost 1 base, with 16 bases spanning the gap. CDR1 and CDR2 (germline): SGDLS, YYNGEE. This CDR3 is 16 amino acids long. CDR3 amino acids: CASSATGFRGNTEAFF. The CDR3 DNA reads as TGTGCCAGCAGCGCCACAGGTTTCAGGGGGAACACTGAAGCTTTCTTT. Together with reference TRBV9 and TRBJ1-1, the CDR3 gives the full variable domain: DSGVTQTPKHLITATGQRVTLRCSPRSGDLSVYWYQQSLDQGLQFLIQYYNGEERAKGNILERFSAQQFPDLHSELNLSSLELGDSALYFCASSATGFRGNTEAFFGQGTRLTVV.

The chain links TRBV4-2 to TRBJ1-1; D ambiguous. The CDR3 runs 14 residues. Germline V gene sequence: CDR1 LGHNA, CDR2 YNFKEQ. Trimming pared 4 bases from V and 5 bases from J, leaving 14 bases between. CDR3 coding DNA: TGTGCCAGCAGCCCAATTTACGGCACGACTGAAGCTTTCTTT. Its translation is CASSPIYGTTEAFF.

This clone came up once. The chain employs TRBV5-1 and TRBJ1-6; D is ambiguous. This CDR3 is 19 amino acids long. Trimming took 3 bases from V and 0 from J, leaving 19 bases between them. The germline V gene encodes CDR1 SGHRS and CDR2 YFSETQ. The CDR3 is CASSSAHGGPSSYNSPLHF. CDR3 coding DNA: TGCGCCAGCAGCTCCGCCCATGGAGGACCGAGCTCCTATAATTCACCCCTCCACTTT.

The J gene is TRBJ1-1, the V gene TRBV7-9; weak D call: TRBD1 (5 bases). Germline loops: CDR1 SEHNR, CDR2 FQNEAQ (reference sequence). The CDR3 has 15 amino acids. With 4 bases removed from V and 3 bases from J, the gap between germline ends came to 15 bases. CDR3 protein: CASSSGPPGYTEAFF. CDR3 in DNA: TGTGCCAGCAGCTCGGGCCCGCCAGGGTACACTGAAGCTTTCTTT.

The chain links TRBV6-5 to TRBJ1-4; possible D gene TRBD1, 6 bases. V lost 4 bases to trimming and J lost 1 base, with 7 bases between them. CDR1 and CDR2 from the germline V gene are MNHEY and SVGAGI. The CDR3 totals 14 residues. The CDR3 DNA reads TGTGCCAGCAGTTTGACAGGAACTAATGAAAAACTGTTTTTT. It specifies CASSLTGTNEKLFF.

This clone turned up a few times. V and J are TRBV14 and TRBJ1-1, with TRBD1 as a possible D gene (6 bases). The CDR3 has 14 residues. The germline CDR1 and CDR2 sequences are SGHDN and FVKESK. V was trimmed by 1 base and J by 1 base, leaving 7 bases between them. In nucleotides, the CDR3 is TGTGCCAGCAGCCAAGGGACAGCGAACACTGAAGCTTTCTTT. This sequence encodes CASSQGTANTEAFF.

This sequence joins TRBV11-3 and TRBJ2-3, with 9 bases lining up with TRBD1. The J segment lost 3 bases and the V segment lost 4 bases, leaving 2 bases of the junction unmatched. The CDR3 length is 14 residues. The germline V gene encodes CDR1 SGHNT and CDR2 YENEEA. CDR3 DNA sequence: TGTGCCAGCAGCTGGGGGACAGGGACAGATACGCAGTATTTT. It encodes CASSWGTGTDTQYF.

The rearrangement joins TRBV9 to TRBJ1-3; maybe TRBD1 (6 bases). This CDR3 contains 16 residues. Trimming left V 0 bases short and J 0 bases short, with 10 bases between. CDR1 SGDLS and CDR2 YYNGEE come from the germline V gene. The CDR3 DNA follows: TGTGCCAGCAGCGTAGGGGGACACCTCTCTGGAAACACCATATATTTT. Protein: CASSVGGHLSGNTIYF.

The genes are TRBV6-6 and TRBJ2-7, with a weak D call TRBD1 (6 bases). This CDR3 has 15 residues. Germline CDR1 reads MNHNY; CDR2 reads SVGAGI (reference sequence). The germline V and J ends were trimmed by 2 bases and 2 bases, with 13 bases remaining between them. For the CDR3, the DNA is TGTGCCAGCAGTTACCGACGCAGGGGCCCCTACGAGCAGTACTTC. It codes for CASSYRRRGPYEQYF.

This chain joins TRBV29-1 and TRBJ2-1; 14 nucleotides match TRBD2. Trimming at V came to 4 bases and at J to 9 bases, leaving 11 bases not matched to a gene. The CDR3 runs to 16 residues. Germline loops: CDR1 SQVTM, CDR2 ANQGSEA. The CDR3 spells CSVGTSGGPLSGEQFF. The CDR3 nucleotides read TGCAGCGTTGGGACTAGCGGGGGGCCCCTATCTGGTGAGCAGTTCTTC.

The V gene is TRBV4-1, the J gene TRBJ1-1; tentative D call: TRBD1 (6 bases). The germline V gene encodes CDR1 MGHRA and CDR2 YSYEKL. CDR3 length: 16 amino acids. With 2 bases removed from V and 0 bases from J, the gap between germline ends came to 13 bases. CDR3 coding DNA: TGCGCCAGCAGCCAATTCCCGGGACATTTGAACACTGAAGCTTTCTTT. Its protein is CASSQFPGHLNTEAFF.

This clone was seen only once. The chain has TRBV6-5 and TRBJ2-2; D perhaps matches TRBD2 (6 bases). V was trimmed by 7 bases and J by 6 bases, leaving 12 bases between them. Germline V lookup: CDR1 MNHEY, CDR2 SVGAGI. This CDR3 contains 13 residues. The CDR3 protein is CASTWTTPGELFF. The CDR3 DNA is TGTGCCAGCACATGGACTACCCCCGGGGAGCTGTTTTTT.

CDR3 in DNA: TGCGCCAGCAGCTTGGAAGGGTCCGGGAATACGCAGTATTTT. Encoded protein: CASSLEGSGNTQYF. V gene TRBV5-1 combines with J gene TRBJ2-3; a possible D gene is TRBD2 (5 bases). Trimming shortened V by 0 bases and J by 7 bases, and 12 bases separated the two germline ends. Germline CDR1 and CDR2: SGHRS and YFSETQ. This CDR3 has 14 amino acids.

This chain connects TRBV5-5 to TRBJ2-3; 8 nucleotides line up with TRBD2. The trim removed 0 bases at V and 1 base at J, leaving 4 bases unmatched. The CDR3 covers 16 residues. CDR1 is SGHKS, CDR2 YYEKEE, per germline (reference sequence). The CDR3 loop reads CASSLAGGGGTDTQYF. CDR3 DNA: TGTGCCAGCAGCTTGGCCGGGGGGGGCGGCACAGATACGCAGTATTTT. The entire variable domain, with the rest obtained from reference TRBV5-5 and TRBJ2-3, is as follows: DAGVTQSPTHLIKTRGQQVTLRCSPISGHKSVSWYQQVLGQGPQFIFQYYEKEERGRGNFPDRFSARQFPNYSSELNVNALLLGDSALYLCASSLAGGGGTDTQYFGPGTRLTVL.

The CDR3 DNA sequence: TGTGCCAGCAGCTTAGCGCCAGAAAACACTGAAGCTTTCTTT. Amino acids: CASSLAPENTEAFF. This chain links TRBV7-9 with TRBJ1-1, with D unresolved. The CDR3 contains 14 residues. In germline, CDR1 is SEHNR, CDR2 FQNEAQ (reference sequence). Trimming removed 0 bases from V and 2 bases from J, with 7 bases in between. The variable domain in full, completed from reference TRBV7-9 and TRBJ1-1, reads DTGVSQNPRHKITKRGQNVTFRCDPISEHNRLYWYRQTLGQGPEFLTYFQNEAQLEKSRLLSDRFSAERPKGSFSTLEIQRTEQGDSAMYLCASSLAPENTEAFFGQGTRLTVV.

The chain couples TRBV29-1 to TRBJ1-1; possibly TRBD1 for D (5 bases). The CDR3 is 10 residues long. The germline CDR1 and CDR2 sequences are SQVTM and ANQGSEA. V was clipped by 4 bases and J by 11 bases, with 11 bases between them. The CDR3, as DNA: TGCAGCGTTGTCCCAGGGAGGGCTTTCTTT. Translating it yields CSVVPGRAFF.

The chain is built from TRBV5-6 and TRBJ2-2; D not certain. Germline V gene lookup returns CDR1 SGHDT and CDR2 YYEEEE. V lost 4 bases to trimming and J lost 2 bases, with 12 bases between them. The length of the CDR3 is 15 residues. Here the CDR3 DNA reads TGTGCCAGCAGCCCCCTTGGCCCAAACACCGGGGAGCTGTTTTTT. Amino acid sequence: CASSPLGPNTGELFF.

The chain is built from TRBV5-4 and TRBJ2-7; D is undetermined. V was clipped by 10 bases and J by 3 bases, with 11 bases between them. CDR3 size: 11 residues. Germline V lookup: CDR1 SGHNT, CDR2 YYREEE (reference sequence). The CDR3 loop reads CALTPDYEQYF. CDR3 coding DNA: TGTGCCCTGACCCCCGACTACGAGCAGTACTTC.

The V call is TRBV11-2, the J call TRBJ1-2; D gene ambiguous. The CDR3 is 13 residues long. Trimming removed 2 bases at V and 4 bases at J, with 8 bases between. CDR1 is SGHAT and CDR2 is FQNNGV in the germline V gene. Written as DNA, the CDR3 is TGTGCCAGCAGCTTATGGGAAAGCTATGGCTACACCTTC. This translates into CASSLWESYGYTF.

The chain couples TRBV5-4 to TRBJ2-2; D may be TRBD2 (7 bases). Trimming stripped 6 bases from V and 1 base from J, with 19 bases between. The CDR3 length is 17 residues. CDR1 is SGHNT and CDR2 is YYREEE in the germline V gene (reference sequence). CDR3 bases: TGTGCCAGCACCTTTGAGGGGGGGGGCCGGAACACCGGGGAGCTGTTTTTT. Translation gives CASTFEGGGRNTGELFF.

The chain combines TRBV6-1 with TRBJ2-7; D is undetermined. V was shortened by 7 bases and J by 7 bases, with 20 bases between the two germline ends. The CDR3 length is 14 residues. Germline V lookup: CDR1 MNHNS, CDR2 SASEGT. CDR3 residues: CASTPGPGPWEQYF. The CDR3 DNA sequence: TGTGCCAGCACTCCCGGCCCGGGCCCATGGGAGCAGTACTTC.